This T cell receptor beta chain was recovered during a study of T cells in Graves' hyperthyroidism and ophthalmopathy. Findings and limits, study-wide: Before onset, ophthalmopathy was predicted by the model a median around 6.5 months earlier.

There are 13 residues in the CDR3. Germline CDR1 is SGHRS and CDR2 is YFSETQ. Trimming took off 4 bases at V and 11 bases at J, with 18 bases between the two ends. The table lists this clonotype with many counts. Its antigen is currently unknown. TCR beta CDR3 regions were amplified from RNA transcripts. Initially, a first-round RT-PCR of the TCR CDR3 employed the HTBI primer set. TCRdb redid the calling of the multiplex PCR reads with MiXCR, one entry per CDR3 protein. The sample consists of 350,000 to 400,000 distinct CDR3 sequences, around 14% of them appearing once. The sequencing sample was made of blood. V usage is TRBV5-1 and J usage is TRBJ1-1; no clear D. The sequence was obtained from a woman aged 25 to 39 with Graves' hyperthyroidism. The CDR3 DNA follows: TGCGCCAGCAGCCTGCGGACCCATGCTGGGGCTTTCTTT. Its translation: CASSLRTHAGAFF.